These 13 T cell receptor beta chains were sequenced from one sample in a study of spatial heterogeneity in lung cancer. In TCRdb, the 5' RACE reads were re-called with MiXCR into one record per CDR3 protein. This sample has more than 6,500 distinct CDR3 sequences, with nearly 4% found just once. Time point meaning: sample taken at primary tumor resection. Unsorted whole RNA from tumor, nontumor lung or frozen PBMC underwent sequencing. The source material was normal lung tissue next to the tumor, sampled at surgery. Source of these receptors: a female donor with early-stage non-small cell lung cancer.

Remarks on this clonotype: This beta chain lies outside the target of a library built for alpha chains; its clone size means little. The chain links TRBV14 to TRBJ1-1; D remains ambiguous. Per germline, CDR1 SGHDN and CDR2 FVKESK. V was clipped by 1 base and J by 3 bases, with 6 bases between them. CDR3 size: 13 residues. CDR3 DNA: TGTGCCAGCAGCCAAGGGCCGGACACTGAAGCTTTCTTT. This sequence encodes CASSQGPDTEAFF. The full variable domain, completed using reference TRBV14 and TRBJ1-1, is EAGVTQFPSHSVIEKGQTVTLRCDPISGHDNLYWYRRVMGKEIKFLLHFVKESKQDESGMPNNRFLAERTGGTYSTLKVQPAELEDSGVYFCASSQGPDTEAFFGQGTRLTVV.

This clonotype appeared many times. This beta chain is off target for a library built for alpha chains, so its abundance means little. The CDR3 DNA reads TGTGCCAGCACGGGGCAGGCCACAAGTCGTGGTTCACCCCTCCACTTT. Amino acids: CASTGQATSRGSPLHF. The gene calls are TRBV6-5 and TRBJ1-6; possibly TRBD1 for D (5 bases). CDR1 and CDR2 from the germline V gene are MNHEY and SVGAGI. The CDR3 has 16 residues. V gave up 7 bases and J gave up 9 bases, with 22 bases separating them.

This clonotype is labeled as medium-sized. A library prepared for alpha chains yielded this beta chain as an off-target read; its size is of little meaning. The chain joins TRBV5-1 to TRBJ2-6, with 8 bases identical to TRBD1. CDR3 length: 18 residues. Per germline, CDR1 SGHRS and CDR2 YFSETQ. V shed 3 bases and J 0 bases; nucleotides not matched to a gene: 8. Here the CDR3 reads CASSYGQGAYSGANVLTF. The CDR3 coding sequence is TGCGCCAGCAGCTACGGGCAGGGGGCTTACTCTGGGGCCAACGTCCTGACTTTC.

This clonotype is judged medium-sized. With the library built for alpha chains, this beta chain is off target and its frequency is not meaningful. The V and J genes are TRBV19 and TRBJ1-2; D may be TRBD1 (6 bases). V lost 9 bases, J lost 8 bases, and 25 bases lay in between. Germline V lookup: CDR1 LNHDA, CDR2 SQIVND (reference sequence). This CDR3 has 15 residues. CDR3 DNA: TGTGCCAGCCTCACCCACCCGGGGGCTCGGTGGGGCTACACCTTC. As protein: CASLTHPGARWGYTF.

This clonotype was observed many times. The library was prepared for alpha chains; this beta chain is a stray read, so its frequency means little. This rearrangement joins TRBV24-1 to TRBJ2-3; D possibly matches TRBD1 or TRBD2 (6 bases each). CDR1 is KGHDR and CDR2 is SFDVKD in the germline V gene. There are 15 residues in the CDR3. V was clipped by 4 bases and J by 8 bases, with 18 bases between them. This CDR3 is CATSDPTGAVGTQYF. DNA for the CDR3: TGTGCCACCAGTGACCCAACGGGGGCGGTGGGTACGCAGTATTTT.

With respect to this clonotype: In a library made to pick up alpha chains, this beta chain is a stray read with a size that means little. J is TRBJ2-2 and V is TRBV3-1; tentative D call: TRBD2 (6 bases). V shed 0 bases and J shed 6 bases, with 14 bases lying between them. The CDR3 runs to 16 residues. Germline V gene sequence: CDR1 LGHDT, CDR2 YNNKEL (reference sequence). Here the CDR3 DNA reads TGTGCCAGCAGCCAAGACGGGGTCCAGCGGGCCGGGGAGCTGTTTTTT. It encodes CASSQDGVQRAGELFF.

This clonotype was counted at least ten times. As an off-target read in a library built for alpha chains, this beta chain has a frequency of little significance. This chain connects TRBV6-2 or TRBV6-3 to TRBJ1-1, with TRBD1 as a possible D gene (6 bases). This CDR3 contains 15 residues. Germline V CDR1 and CDR2: MNHEY, SVGEGT. Trimming took off 4 bases at V and 10 bases at J, with 22 bases between the two ends. CDR3 region: CASSFGNRQARAAFF. DNA for the CDR3: TGTGCCAGCAGTTTCGGCAACCGACAGGCGAGGGCAGCTTTCTTT.

This clonotype was found many times. This beta chain lies outside the target of a library built for alpha chains; its clone size means little. The chain uses TRBV27 and TRBJ2-7; 7 bases are shared with TRBD2. Germline loops: CDR1 MNHEY, CDR2 SMNVEV (reference sequence). The length of the CDR3 is 14 residues. The V gene end was trimmed by 0 bases and the J gene end by 3 bases; junction bases not matched to a gene: 2. The CDR3 DNA is TGTGCCAGCAGTTTATCTGGGGGGGGCTACGAGCAGTACTTC. Encoded protein: CASSLSGGGYEQYF.

This clonotype showed up many times. Because the library targeted alpha chains, this beta chain is an off-target read whose size means little. The chain has TRBV2 and TRBJ2-7; 7 nucleotides match TRBD1. The length of the CDR3 is 15 residues. V was pared by 5 bases and J by 5 bases, with 12 bases of the junction left unmatched. CDR1 is SNHLY, CDR2 FYNNEI, per germline. Here the CDR3 DNA reads TGTGCCAGCAGTCCAAGACAGGGCGTCATCCACGAGCAGTACTTC. Protein sequence: CASSPRQGVIHEQYF.

At least ten counts were recorded for this clonotype. Since it is a stray read in a library aimed at alpha chains, this beta chain has a size that is not meaningful. The chain links TRBV19 to TRBJ2-5; D is undetermined. Germline V gives CDR1 LNHDA, CDR2 SQIVND (reference sequence). V dropped 3 bases and J dropped 5 bases, with 10 bases sitting between them. The CDR3 is made up of 13 amino acids. CDR3 region: CASSIDGGETQYF. In DNA form, the CDR3 reads TGTGCCAGTAGTATCGACGGTGGGGAGACCCAGTACTTC.

This clonotype has a count of ten or more. The library was designed around alpha chains, so this beta chain is a stray read whose abundance carries little weight. J is TRBJ1-5 and V is TRBV20-1; D might be TRBD1 (5 bases). Looked up from germline, CDR1 is DFQATT and CDR2 is SNEGSKA (reference sequence). The CDR3 is made up of 17 amino acids. Trimming stripped 0 bases from V and 7 bases from J, with 22 bases between. The CDR3 DNA reads TGCAGTGCTAGAGACAGGGTGGGAAGTTGGTCAGCACAGCCCCAGCATTTT. Translated: CSARDRVGSWSAQPQHF.

In this sample, this clonotype turned up many times. For a library built for alpha chains, this beta chain is a stray read; little rests on its size. In DNA form, the CDR3 reads TGTGCCAGCAGTATCAAACAGGGGGTTGAGCAGTTCTTC. Its translation is CASSIKQGVEQFF. The chain combines TRBV27 with TRBJ2-1, with 8 bases identical to TRBD1. CDR3 length equals 13 residues. CDR1 is MNHEY and CDR2 is SMNVEV in the germline V gene (reference sequence). V trimming: 5 bases; J trimming: 9 bases; junction bases outside the gene matches: 6.

This clonotype was detected many times. In a library made to pick up alpha chains, this beta chain is a stray read with a size that means little. This chain links TRBV3-1 with TRBJ1-4, with 12 bases lining up with TRBD1. The J segment lost 6 bases and the V segment lost 5 bases, leaving 7 bases of the junction unmatched. Germline values: CDR1 LGHDT, CDR2 YNNKEL (reference sequence). The CDR3 has 16 residues. Here the CDR3 DNA reads TGTGCCAGCAGCTCCGGGACAGGGGGCGCTGATGAAAAACTGTTTTTT. Amino acid sequence: CASSSGTGGADEKLFF.